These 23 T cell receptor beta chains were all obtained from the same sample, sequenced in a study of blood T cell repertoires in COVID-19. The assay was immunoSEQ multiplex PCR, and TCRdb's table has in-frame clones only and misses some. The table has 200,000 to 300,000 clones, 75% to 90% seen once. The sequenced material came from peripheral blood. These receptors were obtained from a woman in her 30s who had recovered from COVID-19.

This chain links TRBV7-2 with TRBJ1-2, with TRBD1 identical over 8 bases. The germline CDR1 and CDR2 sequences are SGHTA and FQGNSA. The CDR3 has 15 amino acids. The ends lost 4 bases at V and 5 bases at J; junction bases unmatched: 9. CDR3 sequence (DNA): TGTGCCAGCAGCTCCCGAACAGGGGGTAGGTATGGCTACACCTTC. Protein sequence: CASSSRTGGRYGYTF.

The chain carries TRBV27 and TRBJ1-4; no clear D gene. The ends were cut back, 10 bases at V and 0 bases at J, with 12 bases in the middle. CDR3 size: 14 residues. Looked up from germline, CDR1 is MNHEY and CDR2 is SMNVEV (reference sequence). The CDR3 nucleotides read TGTGCCACCTCATCAGTGGCAACTAATGAAAAACTGTTTTTT. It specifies CATSSVATNEKLFF.

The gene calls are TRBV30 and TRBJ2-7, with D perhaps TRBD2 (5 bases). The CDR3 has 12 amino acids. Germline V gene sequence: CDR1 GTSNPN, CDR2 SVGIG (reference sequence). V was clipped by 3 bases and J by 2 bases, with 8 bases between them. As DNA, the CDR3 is TGTGCCTGGAGGGCGGGTACCTACGAGCAGTACTTC. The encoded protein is CAWRAGTYEQYF.

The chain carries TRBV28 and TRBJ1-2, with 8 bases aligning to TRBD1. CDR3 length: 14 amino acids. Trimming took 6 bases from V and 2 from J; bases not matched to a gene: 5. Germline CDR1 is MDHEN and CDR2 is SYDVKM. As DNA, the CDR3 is TGTGCCAGCAGATCGGGACAGGAAAACTATGGCTACACCTTC. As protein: CASRSGQENYGYTF.

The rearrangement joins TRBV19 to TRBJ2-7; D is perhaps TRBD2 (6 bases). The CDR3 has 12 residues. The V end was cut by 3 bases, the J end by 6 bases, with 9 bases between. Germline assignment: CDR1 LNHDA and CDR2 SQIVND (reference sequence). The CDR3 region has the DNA TGTGCCAGTAGTATGGAGGGATCCGAGCAGTACTTC. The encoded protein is CASSMEGSEQYF.

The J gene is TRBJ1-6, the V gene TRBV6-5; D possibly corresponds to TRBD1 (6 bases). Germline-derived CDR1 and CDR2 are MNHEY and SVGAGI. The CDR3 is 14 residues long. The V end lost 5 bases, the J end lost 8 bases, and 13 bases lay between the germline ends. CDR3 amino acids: CASSTGLGHSPLHF. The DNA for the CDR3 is TGTGCCAGCAGTACAGGGTTGGGGCATTCACCCCTCCACTTT.

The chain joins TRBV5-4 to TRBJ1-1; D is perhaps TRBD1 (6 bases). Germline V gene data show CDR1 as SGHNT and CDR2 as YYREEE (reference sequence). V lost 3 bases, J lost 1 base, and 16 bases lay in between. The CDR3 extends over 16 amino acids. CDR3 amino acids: CASSSALTGRNTEAFF. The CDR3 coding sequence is TGTGCCAGCAGCTCAGCCTTGACAGGCCGGAACACTGAAGCTTTCTTT.

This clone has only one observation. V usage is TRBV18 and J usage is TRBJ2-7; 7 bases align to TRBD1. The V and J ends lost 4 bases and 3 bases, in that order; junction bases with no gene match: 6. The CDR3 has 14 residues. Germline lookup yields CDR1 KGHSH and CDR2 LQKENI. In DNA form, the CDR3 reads TGTGCCAGCTCACAGGGACAGAGATACTACGAGCAGTACTTC. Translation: CASSQGQRYYEQYF.

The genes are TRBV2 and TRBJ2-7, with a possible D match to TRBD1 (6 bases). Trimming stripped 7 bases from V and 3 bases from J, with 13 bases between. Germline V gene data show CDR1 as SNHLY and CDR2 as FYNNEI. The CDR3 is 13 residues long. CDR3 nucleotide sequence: TGTGCCAGCATCGGGGACACTATCTACGAGCAGTACTTC. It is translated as CASIGDTIYEQYF. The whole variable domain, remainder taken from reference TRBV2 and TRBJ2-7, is EPEVTQTPSHQVTQMGQEVILRCVPISNHLYFYWYRQILGQKVEFLVSFYNNEISEKSEIFDDQFSVERPDGSNFTLKIRSTKLEDSAMYFCASIGDTIYEQYFGPGTRLTVT.

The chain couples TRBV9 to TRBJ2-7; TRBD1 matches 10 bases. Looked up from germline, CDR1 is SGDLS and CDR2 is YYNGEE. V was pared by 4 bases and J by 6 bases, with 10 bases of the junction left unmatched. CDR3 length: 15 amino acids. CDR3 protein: CASSTSGTGVSEQYF. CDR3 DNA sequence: TGTGCCAGCAGCACATCCGGGACAGGGGTAAGCGAGCAGTACTTC.

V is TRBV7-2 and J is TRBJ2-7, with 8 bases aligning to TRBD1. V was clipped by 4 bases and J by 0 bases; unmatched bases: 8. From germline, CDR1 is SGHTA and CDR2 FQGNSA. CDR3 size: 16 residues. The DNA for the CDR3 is TGTGCCAGCAGCTCCCAACCGGGACAGGACTCCTACGAGCAGTACTTC. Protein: CASSSQPGQDSYEQYF.

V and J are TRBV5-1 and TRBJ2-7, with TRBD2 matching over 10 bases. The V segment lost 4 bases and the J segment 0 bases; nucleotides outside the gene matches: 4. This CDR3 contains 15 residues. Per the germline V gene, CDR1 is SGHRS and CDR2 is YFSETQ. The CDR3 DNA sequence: TGCGCCAGCAGCACCGGACTAGCGGACTCCTACGAGCAGTACTTC. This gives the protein CASSTGLADSYEQYF.

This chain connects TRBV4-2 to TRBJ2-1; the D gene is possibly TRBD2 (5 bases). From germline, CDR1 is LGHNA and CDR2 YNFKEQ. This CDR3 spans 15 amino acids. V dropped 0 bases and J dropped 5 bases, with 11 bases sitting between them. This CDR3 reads CASSQEGRGHNEQFF. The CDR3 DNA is TGTGCCAGCAGCCAAGAGGGCCGGGGTCACAATGAGCAGTTCTTC.

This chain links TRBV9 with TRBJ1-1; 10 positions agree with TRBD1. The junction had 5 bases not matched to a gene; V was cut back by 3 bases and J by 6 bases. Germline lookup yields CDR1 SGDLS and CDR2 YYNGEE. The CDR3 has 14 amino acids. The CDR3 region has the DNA TGTGCCAGCAGCGCAAGACAGGGGGCCTCTGAAGCTTTCTTT. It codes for CASSARQGASEAFF. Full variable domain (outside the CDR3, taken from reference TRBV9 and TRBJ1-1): DSGVTQTPKHLITATGQRVTLRCSPRSGDLSVYWYQQSLDQGLQFLIQYYNGEERAKGNILERFSAQQFPDLHSELNLSSLELGDSALYFCASSARQGASEAFFGQGTRLTVV.

The CDR3 spells CASSGAPDYGYTF. CDR3 sequence (DNA): TGTGCCAGCAGCGGGGCGCCTGACTATGGCTACACCTTC. The V and J genes are TRBV14 and TRBJ1-2; maybe TRBD1 (5 bases). Germline V lookup: CDR1 SGHDN, CDR2 FVKESK. The V end was cut by 5 bases, the J end by 3 bases, with 10 bases between. The CDR3 runs 13 residues.

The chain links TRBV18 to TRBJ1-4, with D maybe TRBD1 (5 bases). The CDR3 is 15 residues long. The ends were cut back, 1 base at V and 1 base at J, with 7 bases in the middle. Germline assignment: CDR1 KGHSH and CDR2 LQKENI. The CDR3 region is CASSPLDRTNEKLFF. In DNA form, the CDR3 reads TGTGCCAGCTCACCACTCGACAGAACTAATGAAAAACTGTTTTTT.

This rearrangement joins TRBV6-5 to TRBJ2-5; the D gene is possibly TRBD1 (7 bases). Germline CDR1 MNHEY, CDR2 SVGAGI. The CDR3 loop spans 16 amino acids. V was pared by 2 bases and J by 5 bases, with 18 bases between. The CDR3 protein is CASSYLRSRGEETQYF. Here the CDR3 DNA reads TGTGCCAGCAGTTACCTCCGATCCAGGGGGGAGGAGACCCAGTACTTC.

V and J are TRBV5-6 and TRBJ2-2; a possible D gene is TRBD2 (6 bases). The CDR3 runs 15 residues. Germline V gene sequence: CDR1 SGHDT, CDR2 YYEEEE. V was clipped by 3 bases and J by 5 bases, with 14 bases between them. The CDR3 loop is CASSSPPGGTGELFF. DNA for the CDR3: TGTGCCAGCAGCTCTCCACCCGGGGGAACCGGGGAGCTGTTTTTT. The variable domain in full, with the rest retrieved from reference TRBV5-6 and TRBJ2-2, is DAGVTQSPTHLIKTRGQQVTLRCSPKSGHDTVSWYQQALGQGPQFIFQYYEEEERQRGNFPDRFSGHQFPNYSSELNVNALLLGDSALYLCASSSPPGGTGELFFGEGSRLTVL.

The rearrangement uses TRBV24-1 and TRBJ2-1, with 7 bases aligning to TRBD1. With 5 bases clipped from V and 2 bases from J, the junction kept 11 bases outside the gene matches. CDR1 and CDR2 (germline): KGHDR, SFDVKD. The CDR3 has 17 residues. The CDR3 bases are TGTGCCACCAGTGGAAGTTCAGGGACAGAAGCCTACAATGAGCAGTTCTTC. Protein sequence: CATSGSSGTEAYNEQFF.

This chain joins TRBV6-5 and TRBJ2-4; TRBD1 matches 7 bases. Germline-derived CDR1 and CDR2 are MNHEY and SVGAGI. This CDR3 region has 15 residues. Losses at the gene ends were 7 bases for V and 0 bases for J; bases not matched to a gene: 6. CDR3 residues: CASKGAVGAKNIQYF. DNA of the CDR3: TGTGCCAGCAAGGGGGCGGTGGGAGCCAAAAACATTCAGTACTTC.

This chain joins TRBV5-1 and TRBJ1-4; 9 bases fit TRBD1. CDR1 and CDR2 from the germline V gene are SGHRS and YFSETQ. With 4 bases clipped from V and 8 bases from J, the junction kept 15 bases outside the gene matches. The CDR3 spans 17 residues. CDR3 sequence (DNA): TGCGCCAGCAGCACGGGACAGGGTAGGGTGTCTCGGGAAAAACTGTTTTTT. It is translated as CASSTGQGRVSREKLFF. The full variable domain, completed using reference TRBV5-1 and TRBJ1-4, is KAGVTQTPRYLIKTRGQQVTLSCSPISGHRSVSWYQQTPGQGLQFLFEYFSETQRNKGNFPGRFSGRQFSNSRSEMNVSTLELGDSALYLCASSTGQGRVSREKLFFGSGTQLSVL.

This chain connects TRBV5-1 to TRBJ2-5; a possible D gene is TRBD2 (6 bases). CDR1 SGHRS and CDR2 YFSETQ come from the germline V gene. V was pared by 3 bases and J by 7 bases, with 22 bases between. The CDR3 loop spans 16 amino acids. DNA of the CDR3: TGCGCCAGCAGCTCCCAAACCTCAGGGACTCGCCGGACCCAGTACTTC. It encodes CASSSQTSGTRRTQYF.

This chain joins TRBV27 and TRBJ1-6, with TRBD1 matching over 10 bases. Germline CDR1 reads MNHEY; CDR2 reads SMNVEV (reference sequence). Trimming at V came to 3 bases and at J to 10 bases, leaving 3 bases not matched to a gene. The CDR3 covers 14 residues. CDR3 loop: CASSLDRGKSPLHF. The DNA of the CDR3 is TGTGCCAGCAGTTTGGACAGGGGGAAATCACCCCTCCACTTT.